The 2 T cell receptor beta chains listed next were all sequenced from one sample in a study of T cells in Graves' hyperthyroidism and ophthalmopathy (dated by TCRdb to the late 2010s). The method behind the library was multiplex PCR. These reads were obtained on an Illumina HiSeq 2000. Amplification of TCR beta CDR3 regions was carried out from RNA transcripts. The TCR CDR3 was subjected to a first round of RT-PCR using the HTBI primer set and the Qiagen OneStep RT-PCR kit. The raw public data were reprocessed by TCRdb itself: fastp quality trimming at Q25, MiXCR clonotype calling, in-frame beta chains only. Each record represents a unique CDR3 protein, reported with the most common genes and DNA among its rows. The sample profile shows roughly 500,000 distinct CDR3 sequences; approximately 15% of them were found once. 5.5% to 7.5% of the sample rests with the top ten. The sample consisted of blood. Receptor source: a woman in her 30s with Graves' hyperthyroidism that later progressed to Graves' ophthalmopathy.

The chain combines TRBV19 with TRBJ2-2; D unresolved. Germline loops: CDR1 LNHDA, CDR2 SQIVND (reference sequence). The CDR3 length is 12 residues. Trimming left V 4 bases short and J 14 bases short, with 14 bases between. This CDR3 reads CASSRLAESLFF. Here the CDR3 DNA reads TGTGCCAGTAGTAGGCTGGCGGAGAGCCTGTTTTTT.

The chain recombines TRBV24-1 with TRBJ2-3; either TRBD1 or TRBD2 may supply D (5 bases each). This CDR3 is built from 14 residues. CDR1 is KGHDR, CDR2 SFDVKD, per germline. V was cut by 6 bases and J by 0 bases, with 9 bases left in between. In nucleotides, the CDR3 is TGTGCCACCAGTAACTGGGACAGCACAGATACGCAGTATTTT. Residues: CATSNWDSTDTQYF.